The 15 T cell receptor beta chains presented below share a single source sample, sequenced in a study of shared T cell receptors in the human thymus (dated by TCRdb to the early 2020s). Receptor amplification or capture employed the immunoSEQ multiplex PCR assay. The table was pulled from immuneACCESS by TCRdb, which kept in-frame rearrangements only. Such tables lose some clones; where checked, under half of the loss comes from unresolved V genes, and the rest has no known cause. Across this sample there are more than 300,000 clones, with roughly 94% seen only once. Of the sample, approximately 0.02% is held by the ten largest clones. Sequenced: thymocytes. The receptor set was obtained from a human donor.

The chain recombines TRBV29-1 with TRBJ2-2, with D perhaps TRBD2 (6 bases). The V gene's germline CDR1 is SQVTM and CDR2 ANQGSEA. CDR3 length: 14 amino acids. V lost 8 bases, J lost 5 bases, and 18 bases lay in between. The CDR3 sequence is CSTSGTDLTGELFF. In DNA form, the CDR3 reads TGCAGCACCTCCGGGACTGACCTTACCGGGGAGCTGTTTTTT.

Only one count was recorded for this clone. The chain has TRBV29-1 and TRBJ2-3; no clear D. Germline assignment: CDR1 SQVTM and CDR2 ANQGSEA. CDR3 size: 13 residues. Trimming shortened V by 4 bases and J by 5 bases, and 13 bases separated the two germline ends. Here the CDR3 DNA reads TGCAGCGTTGCCCTCCACCTGGGAGATACGCAGTATTTT. Translation: CSVALHLGDTQYF.

V usage is TRBV5-4 and J usage is TRBJ1-4, with 7 nucleotides matching TRBD1. V was pared by 3 bases and J by 0 bases, with 11 bases of the junction left unmatched. The CDR3 consists of 18 residues. The germline gives CDR1 SGHNT, CDR2 YYREEE (reference sequence). DNA for the CDR3: TGTGCCAGCAGCTATGACAGGGCTACGTCTGCAACTAATGAAAAACTGTTTTTT. Translated, it gives CASSYDRATSATNEKLFF.

The chain joins TRBV28 to TRBJ1-5; 9 bases align to TRBD1. Germline trimming cut 11 bases from V and 7 bases from J; bases unmatched to any gene: 12. Germline lookup yields CDR1 MDHEN and CDR2 SYDVKM. The CDR3 has 14 residues. For the CDR3, the DNA is TGTGCCGGGGGATTCGGACAGGGGCGACAGCCCCAGCATTTT. Amino acid sequence: CAGGFGQGRQPQHF.

The chain couples TRBV7-6 to TRBJ2-6; 12 bases line up with TRBD1. In germline, CDR1 is SGHVS, CDR2 FNYEAQ. The CDR3 consists of 21 residues. Unmatched junction bases numbered 17, after V lost 3 bases and J lost 5 bases. The CDR3 DNA sequence: TGTGCCAGCAGCTTGCGGGTAACCGGGACAGGGGGCTCTGGCCGGGCCAACGTCCTGACTTTC. Translating it yields CASSLRVTGTGGSGRANVLTF.

This clone has only one observation. The V call is TRBV6-5, the J call TRBJ1-1; weak D call: TRBD1 (6 bases). The CDR3 length is 15 residues. Germline lookup yields CDR1 MNHEY and CDR2 SVGAGI. Trimming took off 7 bases at V and 0 bases at J, with 15 bases between the two ends. CDR3: CASTPRQAMNTEAFF. CDR3 DNA: TGTGCCAGCACCCCCCGACAGGCGATGAACACTGAAGCTTTCTTT.

The V call is TRBV5-4, the J call TRBJ2-3; possibly TRBD1 for D (6 bases). Germline V lookup: CDR1 SGHNT, CDR2 YYREEE (reference sequence). The CDR3 is 11 amino acids. V lost 4 bases to trimming and J lost 10 bases, with 10 bases between them. CDR3 sequence: CASSEGGPQYF. CDR3 nucleotide sequence: TGTGCCAGCAGCGAAGGGGGACCGCAGTATTTT.

The rearrangement uses TRBV25-1 and TRBJ2-5; the match to TRBD1 covers 11 bases. Trimming took 4 bases from V and 2 from J; bases not matched to a gene: 3. Germline CDR1 MGHDK, CDR2 SYGVNS. The CDR3 is 15 amino acids. The CDR3 protein is CASSGGQGAQETQYF. CDR3 DNA sequence: TGTGCCAGCAGTGGAGGACAGGGGGCTCAAGAGACCCAGTACTTC.

This chain uses TRBV4-2 with TRBJ2-1; tentative D call: TRBD1 (5 bases). Germline assignment: CDR1 LGHNA and CDR2 YNFKEQ. The length of the CDR3 is 16 residues. Between the trimmed V and J ends, which lost 0 bases and 4 bases, there was a span of 13 bases. The CDR3 loop is CASSQDQGTRYNEQFF. DNA of the CDR3: TGTGCCAGCAGCCAAGATCAGGGAACGAGGTACAATGAGCAGTTCTTC.

The rearrangement links TRBV12-5 to TRBJ2-3; 7 nucleotides align to TRBD2. The V and J ends lost 5 bases and 5 bases, in that order; junction bases with no gene match: 4. Germline V lookup: CDR1 LGHNT, CDR2 FRNRAP. The length of the CDR3 is 13 residues. The CDR3 DNA follows: TGTGCTAGTGGTAGCGGGGCGGGAGATACGCAGTATTTT. Its protein product is CASGSGAGDTQYF.

The V and J genes are TRBV11-2 and TRBJ1-2, with a possible D match to TRBD1 (5 bases). V lost 0 bases and J 4 bases, leaving 9 bases between the germline ends. Germline CDR1 reads SGHAT; CDR2 reads FQNNGV. This CDR3 is 14 amino acids long. The CDR3 reads CASSLDKGLYGYTF. The CDR3 DNA reads as TGTGCCAGCAGCTTAGACAAGGGGCTCTATGGCTACACCTTC.

The gene calls are TRBV23-1 and TRBJ2-1, with 7 bases matching TRBD2. TRBV23-1 is sorted into the ORF group, with uncertain function. V was pared by 6 bases and J by 8 bases, with 10 bases of the junction left unmatched. The CDR3 runs 14 residues. CDR3 DNA: TGCGCCAGCAGACCTTGGGGAGGGCTCTATGAGCAGTTCTTC. Translation: CASRPWGGLYEQFF.

CDR3 DNA sequence: TGTGCCAGCAGAATGTGGGACAGGGATGAGACCCAGTACTTC. It yields the protein CASRMWDRDETQYF. V gene TRBV28 combines with J gene TRBJ2-5, with 9 positions matching TRBD1. CDR3 size: 14 residues. V dropped 6 bases and J dropped 5; count of bases not matched to a gene: 7. Looked up from germline, CDR1 is MDHEN and CDR2 is SYDVKM.

The rearrangement joins TRBV9 to TRBJ2-3; 15 nucleotides align to TRBD2. The ends lost 0 bases at V and 4 bases at J; junction bases unmatched: 6. This CDR3 has 18 residues. CDR1 is SGDLS and CDR2 is YYNGEE in the germline V gene. Written as DNA, the CDR3 is TGTGCCAGCAGCGTAGGTAGGACTAGCGGGAGGGCGGCAGATACGCAGTATTTT. Its protein is CASSVGRTSGRAADTQYF.

The rearrangement joins TRBV5-6 to TRBJ1-2, with D possibly TRBD1 on 6 matching bases. The CDR3 spans 14 residues. The V gene's germline CDR1 is SGHDT and CDR2 YYEEEE. The V and J ends lost 4 bases and 7 bases respectively, with 17 bases between them. The CDR3 region is CASSDRRGFVGYTF. The CDR3 coding sequence is TGTGCCAGCAGCGATCGCAGGGGATTTGTTGGCTACACCTTC.